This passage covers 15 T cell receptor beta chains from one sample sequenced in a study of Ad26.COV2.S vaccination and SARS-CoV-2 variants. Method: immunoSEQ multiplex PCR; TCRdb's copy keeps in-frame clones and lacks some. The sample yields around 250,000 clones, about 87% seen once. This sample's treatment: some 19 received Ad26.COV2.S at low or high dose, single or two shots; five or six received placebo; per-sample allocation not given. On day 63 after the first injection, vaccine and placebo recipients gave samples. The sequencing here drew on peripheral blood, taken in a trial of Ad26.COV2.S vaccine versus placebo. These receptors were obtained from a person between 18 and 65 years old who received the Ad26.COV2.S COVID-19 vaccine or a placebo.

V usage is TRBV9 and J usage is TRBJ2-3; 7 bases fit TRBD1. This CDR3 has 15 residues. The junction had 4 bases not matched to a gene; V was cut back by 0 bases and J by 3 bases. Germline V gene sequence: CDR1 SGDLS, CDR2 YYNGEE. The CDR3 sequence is CASSVGDSRTDTQYF. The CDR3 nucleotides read TGTGCCAGCAGCGTAGGGGACAGCAGAACAGATACGCAGTATTTT.

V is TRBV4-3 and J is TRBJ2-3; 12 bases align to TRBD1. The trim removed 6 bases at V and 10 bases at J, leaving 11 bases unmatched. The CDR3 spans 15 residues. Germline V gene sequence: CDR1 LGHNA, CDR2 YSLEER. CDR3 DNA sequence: TGCGCCAGCAGTCCGGGACAGGGGGCATCTGTACCGCAGTATTTT. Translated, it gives CASSPGQGASVPQYF.

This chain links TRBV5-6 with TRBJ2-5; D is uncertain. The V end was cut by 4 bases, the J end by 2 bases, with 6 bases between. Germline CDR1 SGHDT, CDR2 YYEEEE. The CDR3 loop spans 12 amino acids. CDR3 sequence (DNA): TGTGCCAGCAGCCATTTACAAGAGACCCAGTACTTC. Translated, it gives CASSHLQETQYF.

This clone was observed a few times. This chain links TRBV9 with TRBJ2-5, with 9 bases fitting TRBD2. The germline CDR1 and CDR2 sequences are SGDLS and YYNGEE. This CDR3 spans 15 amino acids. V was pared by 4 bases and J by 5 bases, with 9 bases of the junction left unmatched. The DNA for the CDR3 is TGTGCCAGCAGCCCGGGTAGCGGGAGAGGGGAGACCCAGTACTTC. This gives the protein CASSPGSGRGETQYF.

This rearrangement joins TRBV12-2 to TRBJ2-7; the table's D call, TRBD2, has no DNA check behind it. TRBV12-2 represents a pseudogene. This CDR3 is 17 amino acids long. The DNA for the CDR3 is TGTGCAAGTCGTCCCATTCGGAGGGGCAGTTTAACCTACGAGCAGTACTTC. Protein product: CASRPIRRGSLTYEQYF.

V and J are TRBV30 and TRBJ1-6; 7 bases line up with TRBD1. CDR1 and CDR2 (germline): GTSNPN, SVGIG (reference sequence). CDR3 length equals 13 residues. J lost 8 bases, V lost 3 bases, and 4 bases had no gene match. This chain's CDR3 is CAWSGTDDSPLHF. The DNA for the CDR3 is TGTGCCTGGAGCGGGACAGATGATTCACCCCTCCACTTT.

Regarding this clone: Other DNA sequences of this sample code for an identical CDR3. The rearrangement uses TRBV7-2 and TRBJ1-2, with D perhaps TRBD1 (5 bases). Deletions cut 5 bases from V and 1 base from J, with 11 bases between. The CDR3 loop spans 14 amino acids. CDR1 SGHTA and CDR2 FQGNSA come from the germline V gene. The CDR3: CASSLGDSNYGYTF. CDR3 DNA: TGTGCCAGCAGCCTCGGCGACAGTAACTATGGCTACACCTTC.

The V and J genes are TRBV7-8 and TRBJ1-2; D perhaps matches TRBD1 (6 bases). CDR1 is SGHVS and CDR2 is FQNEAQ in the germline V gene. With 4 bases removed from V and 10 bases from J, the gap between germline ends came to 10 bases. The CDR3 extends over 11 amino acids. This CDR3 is CASSSGAYYTF. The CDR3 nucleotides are TGTGCCAGCAGCTCGGGGGCTTACTACACCTTC.

As DNA, the CDR3 is TGTGCCAGCAGTTACGGGGGACTAGCGGGGGGCAAAGAGACCCAGTACTTC. Protein sequence: CASSYGGLAGGKETQYF. The rearrangement links TRBV6-2 or TRBV6-3 to TRBJ2-5; 15 bases agree with TRBD2. V trimming: 2 bases; J trimming: 3 bases; junction bases outside the gene matches: 4. The CDR3 contains 17 residues. Germline V gives CDR1 MNHEY, CDR2 SVGEGT.

The DNA of the CDR3 is TGCGCCAGCAGCCAAGGGACAGGGCTCTATGGCTACACCTTC. Protein: CASSQGTGLYGYTF. The genes are TRBV4-3 and TRBJ1-2; 8 nucleotides line up with TRBD1. V was pared by 1 base and J by 4 bases, with 2 bases of the junction left unmatched. The CDR3 spans 14 residues. The germline V gene has CDR1 LGHNA and CDR2 YSLEER.

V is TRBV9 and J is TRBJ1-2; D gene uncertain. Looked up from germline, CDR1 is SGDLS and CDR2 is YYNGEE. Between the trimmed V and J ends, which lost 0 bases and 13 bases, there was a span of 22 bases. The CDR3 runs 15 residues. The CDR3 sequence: CASSVGVAFSSSGTF. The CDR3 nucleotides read TGTGCCAGCAGCGTAGGAGTCGCATTTTCCTCCTCCGGCACCTTC.

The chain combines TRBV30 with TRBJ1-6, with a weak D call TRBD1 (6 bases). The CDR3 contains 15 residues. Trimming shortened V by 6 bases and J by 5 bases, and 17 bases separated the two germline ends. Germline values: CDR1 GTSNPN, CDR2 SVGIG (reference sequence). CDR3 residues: CACFSRGGNNSPLHF. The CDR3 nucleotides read TGTGCCTGTTTTTCCAGGGGTGGTAATAATTCACCCCTCCACTTT.

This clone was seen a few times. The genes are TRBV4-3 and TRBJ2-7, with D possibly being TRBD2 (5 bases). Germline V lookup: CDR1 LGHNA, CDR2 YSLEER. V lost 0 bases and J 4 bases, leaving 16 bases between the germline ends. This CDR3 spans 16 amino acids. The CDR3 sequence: CASSQEIGGSAYEQYF. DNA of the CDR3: TGCGCCAGCAGCCAAGAAATCGGAGGCAGTGCATACGAGCAGTACTTC.

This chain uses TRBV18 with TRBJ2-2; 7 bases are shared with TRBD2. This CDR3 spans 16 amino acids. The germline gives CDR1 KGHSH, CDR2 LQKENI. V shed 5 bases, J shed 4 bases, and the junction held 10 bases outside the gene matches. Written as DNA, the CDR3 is TGTGCCAGCTCAAAGACTAGCCCCCAACTCACCGGGGAGCTGTTTTTT. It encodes CASSKTSPQLTGELFF.

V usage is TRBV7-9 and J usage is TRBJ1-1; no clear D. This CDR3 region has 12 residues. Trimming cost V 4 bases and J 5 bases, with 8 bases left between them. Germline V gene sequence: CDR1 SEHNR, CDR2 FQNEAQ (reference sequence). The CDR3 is CASSSPRTEAFF. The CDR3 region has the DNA TGTGCCAGCAGCTCCCCTAGGACTGAAGCTTTCTTT.